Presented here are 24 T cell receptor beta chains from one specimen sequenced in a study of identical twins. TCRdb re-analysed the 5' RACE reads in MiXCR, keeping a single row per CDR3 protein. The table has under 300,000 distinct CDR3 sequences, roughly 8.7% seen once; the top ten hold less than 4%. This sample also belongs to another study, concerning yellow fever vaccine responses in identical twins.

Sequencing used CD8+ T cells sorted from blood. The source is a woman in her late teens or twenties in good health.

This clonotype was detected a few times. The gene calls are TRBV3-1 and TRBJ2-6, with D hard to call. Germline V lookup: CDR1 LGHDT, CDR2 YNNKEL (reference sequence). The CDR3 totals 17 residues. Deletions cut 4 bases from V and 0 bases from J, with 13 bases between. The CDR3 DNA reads TGTGCCAGCAGCCTGCTTGGCGATTACTCTGGGGCCAACGTCCTGACTTTC. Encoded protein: CASSLLGDYSGANVLTF.

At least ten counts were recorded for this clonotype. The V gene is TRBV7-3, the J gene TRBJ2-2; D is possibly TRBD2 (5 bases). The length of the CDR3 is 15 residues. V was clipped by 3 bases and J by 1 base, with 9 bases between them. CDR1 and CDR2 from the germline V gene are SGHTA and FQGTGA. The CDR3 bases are TGTGCCAGCAGCTTGTTTGCGGGGAACACCGGGGAGCTGTTTTTT. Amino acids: CASSLFAGNTGELFF.

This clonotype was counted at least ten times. For the CDR3, the DNA is TGTGCCAGCAGTGTCTACAGGGGAGATACGCAGTATTTT. This encodes CASSVYRGDTQYF. This chain connects TRBV12-3 or TRBV12-4 to TRBJ2-3, with 7 bases matching TRBD1. The trim removed 5 bases at V and 5 bases at J, leaving 4 bases unmatched. The CDR3 is 13 residues long.

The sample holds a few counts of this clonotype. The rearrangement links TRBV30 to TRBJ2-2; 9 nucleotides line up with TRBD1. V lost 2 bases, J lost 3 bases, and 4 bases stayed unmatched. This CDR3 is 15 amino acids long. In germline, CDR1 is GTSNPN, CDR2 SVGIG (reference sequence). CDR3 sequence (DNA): TGTGCCTGGAGTAACAGGGGGCTCCACACCGGGGAGCTGTTTTTT. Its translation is CAWSNRGLHTGELFF.

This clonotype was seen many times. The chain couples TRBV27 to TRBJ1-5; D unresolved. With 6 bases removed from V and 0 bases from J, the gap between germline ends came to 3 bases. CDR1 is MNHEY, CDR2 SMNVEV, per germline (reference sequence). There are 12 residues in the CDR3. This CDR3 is CASSNSNQPQHF. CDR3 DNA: TGTGCCAGCAGCAATAGCAATCAGCCCCAGCATTTT.

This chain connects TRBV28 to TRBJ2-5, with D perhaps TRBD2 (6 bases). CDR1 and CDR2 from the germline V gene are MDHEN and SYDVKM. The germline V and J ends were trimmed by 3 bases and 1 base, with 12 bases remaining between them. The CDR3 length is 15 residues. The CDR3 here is CASSFRLGGQETQYF. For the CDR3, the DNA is TGTGCCAGCAGTTTCCGTCTGGGGGGCCAAGAGACCCAGTACTTC.

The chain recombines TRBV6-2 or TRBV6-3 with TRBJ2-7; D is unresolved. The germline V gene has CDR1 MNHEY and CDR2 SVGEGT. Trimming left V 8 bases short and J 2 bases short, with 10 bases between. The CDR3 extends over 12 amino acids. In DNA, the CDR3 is TGTGCCAGCTCCGTGGACCCCTACGAGCAGTACTTC. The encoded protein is CASSVDPYEQYF.

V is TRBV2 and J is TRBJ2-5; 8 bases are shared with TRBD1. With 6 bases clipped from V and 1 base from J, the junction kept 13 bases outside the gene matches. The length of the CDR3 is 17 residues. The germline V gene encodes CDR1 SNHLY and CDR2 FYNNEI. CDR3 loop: CASRYMDPTGGQETQYF. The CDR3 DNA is TGTGCCAGCAGGTACATGGACCCAACAGGGGGCCAAGAGACCCAGTACTTC.

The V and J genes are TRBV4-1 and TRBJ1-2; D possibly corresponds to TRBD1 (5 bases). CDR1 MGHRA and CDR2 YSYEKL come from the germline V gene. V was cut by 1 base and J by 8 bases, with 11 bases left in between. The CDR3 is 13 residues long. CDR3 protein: CASSQVEGAGYTF. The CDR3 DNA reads TGCGCCAGCAGCCAAGTGGAAGGGGCCGGCTACACCTTC.

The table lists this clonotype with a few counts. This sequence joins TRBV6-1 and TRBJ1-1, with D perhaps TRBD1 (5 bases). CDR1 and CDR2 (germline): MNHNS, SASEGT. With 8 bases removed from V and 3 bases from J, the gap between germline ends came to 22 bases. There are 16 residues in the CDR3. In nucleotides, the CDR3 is TGTGCCAGCGAACCTTTTTGGGGCTCGGCAGACACTGAAGCTTTCTTT. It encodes CASEPFWGSADTEAFF.

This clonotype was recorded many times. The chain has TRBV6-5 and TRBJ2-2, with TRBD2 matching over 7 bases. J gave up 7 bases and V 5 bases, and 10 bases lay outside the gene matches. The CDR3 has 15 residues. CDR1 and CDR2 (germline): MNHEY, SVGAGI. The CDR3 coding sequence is TGTGCCAGCAGTCTCTCGGGGGGTGACGGCGGGGAGCTGTTTTTT. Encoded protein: CASSLSGGDGGELFF.

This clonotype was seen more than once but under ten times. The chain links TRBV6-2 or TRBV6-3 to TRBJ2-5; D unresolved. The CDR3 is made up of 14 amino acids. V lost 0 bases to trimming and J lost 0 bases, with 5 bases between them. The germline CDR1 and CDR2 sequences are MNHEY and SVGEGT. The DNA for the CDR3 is TGTGCCAGCAGTTACTCGTGGTACCAAGAGACCCAGTACTTC. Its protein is CASSYSWYQETQYF.

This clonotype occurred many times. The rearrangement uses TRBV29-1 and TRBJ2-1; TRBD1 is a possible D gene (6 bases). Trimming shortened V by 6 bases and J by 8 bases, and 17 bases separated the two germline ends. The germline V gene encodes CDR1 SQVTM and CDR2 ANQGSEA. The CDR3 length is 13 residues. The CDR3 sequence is CSVVQGSSHEQFF. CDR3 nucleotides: TGCAGCGTCGTACAGGGTAGTTCCCATGAGCAGTTCTTC.

The CDR3 bases are TGTGCCAGCAGCCCCGGACAGGGTGTATCACCCCTCCACTTT. Protein sequence: CASSPGQGVSPLHF. V is TRBV7-9 and J is TRBJ1-6; 8 nucleotides line up with TRBD1. Unmatched junction bases numbered 7, after V lost 5 bases and J lost 10 bases. CDR3 length: 14 residues. Germline lookup yields CDR1 SEHNR and CDR2 FQNEAQ (reference sequence).

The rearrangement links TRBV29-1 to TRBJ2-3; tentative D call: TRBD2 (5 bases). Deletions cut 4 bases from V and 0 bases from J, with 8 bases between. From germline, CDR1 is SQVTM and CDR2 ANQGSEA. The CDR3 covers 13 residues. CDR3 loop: CSVVGGSTDTQYF. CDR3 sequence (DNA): TGCAGCGTTGTAGGCGGGAGCACAGATACGCAGTATTTT.

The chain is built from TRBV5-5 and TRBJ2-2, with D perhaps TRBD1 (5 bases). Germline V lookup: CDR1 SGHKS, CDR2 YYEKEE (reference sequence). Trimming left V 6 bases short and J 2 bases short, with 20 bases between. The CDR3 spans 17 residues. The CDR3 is CASNPMNWGLNTGELFF. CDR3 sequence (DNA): TGTGCCAGCAACCCCATGAATTGGGGCTTAAACACCGGGGAGCTGTTTTTT. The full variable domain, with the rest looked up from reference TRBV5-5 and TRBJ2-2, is DAGVTQSPTHLIKTRGQQVTLRCSPISGHKSVSWYQQVLGQGPQFIFQYYEKEERGRGNFPDRFSARQFPNYSSELNVNALLLGDSALYLCASNPMNWGLNTGELFFGEGSRLTVL.

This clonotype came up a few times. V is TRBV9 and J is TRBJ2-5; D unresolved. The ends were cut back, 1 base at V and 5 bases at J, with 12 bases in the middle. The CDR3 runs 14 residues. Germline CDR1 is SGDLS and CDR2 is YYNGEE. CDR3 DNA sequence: TGTGCCAGCAGCGTATCCTCTCCCGGGGAGACCCAGTACTTC. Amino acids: CASSVSSPGETQYF. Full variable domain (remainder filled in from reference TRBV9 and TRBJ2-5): DSGVTQTPKHLITATGQRVTLRCSPRSGDLSVYWYQQSLDQGLQFLIQYYNGEERAKGNILERFSAQQFPDLHSELNLSSLELGDSALYFCASSVSSPGETQYFGPGTRLLVL.

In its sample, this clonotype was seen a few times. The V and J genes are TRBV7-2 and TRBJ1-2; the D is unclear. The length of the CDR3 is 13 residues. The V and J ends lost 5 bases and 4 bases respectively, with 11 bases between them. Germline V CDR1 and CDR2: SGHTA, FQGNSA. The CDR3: CASSPVGSYGYTF. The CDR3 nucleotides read TGTGCCAGCAGCCCGGTGGGGAGCTATGGCTACACCTTC.

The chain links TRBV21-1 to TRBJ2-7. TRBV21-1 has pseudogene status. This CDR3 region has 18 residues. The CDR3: CASSELTTSRPDSYEQYF. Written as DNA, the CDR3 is TGTGCCAGCAGCGAACTAACCACCTCTAGGCCAGACTCCTACGAGCAGTACTTC.

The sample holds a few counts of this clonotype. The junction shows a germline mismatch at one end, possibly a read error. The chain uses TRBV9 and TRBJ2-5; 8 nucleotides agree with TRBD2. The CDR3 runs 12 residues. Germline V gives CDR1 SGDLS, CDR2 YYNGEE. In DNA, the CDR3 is TGTGCCAGCAGCGTAGGGTGGGGCGGGGGGCTCTTC. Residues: CASSVGWGGGLF.

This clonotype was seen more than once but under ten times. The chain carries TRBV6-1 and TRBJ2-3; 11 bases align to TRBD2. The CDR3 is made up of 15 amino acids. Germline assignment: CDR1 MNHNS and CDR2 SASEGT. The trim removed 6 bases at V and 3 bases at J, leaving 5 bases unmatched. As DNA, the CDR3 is TGTGCCAGCAGCAGTAGCGGGGGGGCAACAGATACGCAGTATTTT. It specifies CASSSSGGATDTQYF.

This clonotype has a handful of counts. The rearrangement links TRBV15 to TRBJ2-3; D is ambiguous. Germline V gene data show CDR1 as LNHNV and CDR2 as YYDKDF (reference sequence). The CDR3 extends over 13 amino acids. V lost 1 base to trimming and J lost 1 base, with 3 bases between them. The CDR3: CATSRARTDTQYF. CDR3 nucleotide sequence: TGTGCCACCAGCAGAGCCCGCACAGATACGCAGTATTTT.

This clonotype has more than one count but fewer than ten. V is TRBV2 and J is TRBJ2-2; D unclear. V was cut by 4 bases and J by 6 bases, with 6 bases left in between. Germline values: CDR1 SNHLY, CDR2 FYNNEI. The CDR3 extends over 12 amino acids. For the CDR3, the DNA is TGTGCCAGCAGTGGAGGTCCCGGGGAGCTGTTTTTT. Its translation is CASSGGPGELFF.

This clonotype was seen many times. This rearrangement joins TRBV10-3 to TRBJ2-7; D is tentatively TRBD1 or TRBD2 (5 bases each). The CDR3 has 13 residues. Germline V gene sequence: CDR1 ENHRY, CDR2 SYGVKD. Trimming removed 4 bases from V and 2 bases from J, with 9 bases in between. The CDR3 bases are TGTGCCATCAGTGTGGGGGTAACCTACGAGCAGTACTTC. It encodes CAISVGVTYEQYF.